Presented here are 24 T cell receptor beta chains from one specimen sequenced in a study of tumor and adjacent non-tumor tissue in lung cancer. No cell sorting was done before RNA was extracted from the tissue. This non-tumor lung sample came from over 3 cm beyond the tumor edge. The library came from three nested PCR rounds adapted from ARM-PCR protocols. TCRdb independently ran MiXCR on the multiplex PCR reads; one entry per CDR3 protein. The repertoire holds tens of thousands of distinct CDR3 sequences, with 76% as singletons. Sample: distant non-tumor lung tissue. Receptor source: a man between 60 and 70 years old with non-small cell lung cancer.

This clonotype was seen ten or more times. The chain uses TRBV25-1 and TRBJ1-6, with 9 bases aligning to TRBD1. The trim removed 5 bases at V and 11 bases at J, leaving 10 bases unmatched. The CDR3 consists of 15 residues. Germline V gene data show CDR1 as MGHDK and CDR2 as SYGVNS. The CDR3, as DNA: TGTGCCAGCAGTTTCGGGACAGGGCGAAATCCACCCCTCCACTTT. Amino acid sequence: CASSFGTGRNPPLHF. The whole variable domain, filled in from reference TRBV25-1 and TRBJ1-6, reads EADIYQTPRYLVIGTGKKITLECSQTMGHDKMYWYQQDPGMELHLIHYSYGVNSTEKGDLSSESTVSRIRTEHFPLTLESARPSHTSQYLCASSFGTGRNPPLHFGNGTRLTVT.

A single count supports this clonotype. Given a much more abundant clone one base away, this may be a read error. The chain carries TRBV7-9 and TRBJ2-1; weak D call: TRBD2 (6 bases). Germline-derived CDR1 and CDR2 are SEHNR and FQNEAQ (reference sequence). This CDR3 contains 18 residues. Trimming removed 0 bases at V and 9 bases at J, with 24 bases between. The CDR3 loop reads CASSLALGEAGGLVEQFF. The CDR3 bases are TGTGCCAGCAGCTTAGCGTTAGGGGAAGCGGGCGGGTTGGTTGAGCAGTTCTTC.

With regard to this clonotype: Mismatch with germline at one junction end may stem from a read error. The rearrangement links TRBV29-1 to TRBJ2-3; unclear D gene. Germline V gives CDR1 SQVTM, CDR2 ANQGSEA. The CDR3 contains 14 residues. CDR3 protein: CGVDATTSTDTQYF. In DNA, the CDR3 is TGCGGCGTTGACGCGACAACTAGCACAGATACGCAGTATTTT.

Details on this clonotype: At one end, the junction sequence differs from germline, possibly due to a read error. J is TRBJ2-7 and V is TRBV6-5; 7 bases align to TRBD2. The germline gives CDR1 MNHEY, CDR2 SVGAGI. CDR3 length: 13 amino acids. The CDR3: CVSSSGTFYEQYF. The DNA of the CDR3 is TGTGTCAGCAGCAGCGGGACCTTCTACGAGCAGTACTTC.

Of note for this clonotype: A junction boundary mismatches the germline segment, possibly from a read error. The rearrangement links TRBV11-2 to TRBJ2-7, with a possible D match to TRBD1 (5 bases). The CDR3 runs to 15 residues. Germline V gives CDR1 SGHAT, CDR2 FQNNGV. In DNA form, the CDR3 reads TGTGCCAGTAGCTTAGATCTACGACAGTCTTACGAGCAGTACTTC. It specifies CASSLDLRQSYEQYF. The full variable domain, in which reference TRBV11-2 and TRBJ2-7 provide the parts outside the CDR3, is EAGVAQSPRYKIIEKRQSVAFWCNPISGHATLYWYQQILGQGPKLLIQFQNNGVVDDSQLPKDRFSAERLKGVDSTLKIQPAKLEDSAVYLCASSLDLRQSYEQYFGPGTRLTVT.

The CDR3 reads CASSYMGTYEQYF. The CDR3 bases are TGTGCCAGCAGTTACATGGGAACCTACGAGCAGTACTTC. J is TRBJ2-7 and V is TRBV6-6; D uncertain. CDR1 and CDR2 from the germline V gene are MNHNY and SVGAGI (reference sequence). The CDR3 covers 13 residues. The germline V and J ends were trimmed by 2 bases and 2 bases, with 7 bases remaining between them.

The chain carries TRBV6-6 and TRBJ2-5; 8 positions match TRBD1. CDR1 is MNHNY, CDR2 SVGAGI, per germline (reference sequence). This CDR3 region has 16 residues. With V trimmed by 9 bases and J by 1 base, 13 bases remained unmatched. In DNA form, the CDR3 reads TGTGCCAGTAGGCATACCCCCACAGGGGGCCAAGAGACCCAGTACTTC. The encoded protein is CASRHTPTGGQETQYF.

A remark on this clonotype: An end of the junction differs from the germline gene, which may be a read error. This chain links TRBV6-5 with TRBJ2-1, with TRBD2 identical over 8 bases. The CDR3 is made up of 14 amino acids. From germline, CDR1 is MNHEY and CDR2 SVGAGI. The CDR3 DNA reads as TGTGCCAGCAGGGGCAGCGGGAGTGGCAATGGGCAGTTCTTC. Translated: CASRGSGSGNGQFF.

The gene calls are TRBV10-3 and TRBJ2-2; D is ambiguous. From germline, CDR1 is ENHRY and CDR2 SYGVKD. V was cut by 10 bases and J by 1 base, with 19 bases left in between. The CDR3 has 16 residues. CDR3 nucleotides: TGTGCCACCGGTGAGTCGTTTCGGTTGAACACCGGGGAGCTGTTTTTT. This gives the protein CATGESFRLNTGELFF.

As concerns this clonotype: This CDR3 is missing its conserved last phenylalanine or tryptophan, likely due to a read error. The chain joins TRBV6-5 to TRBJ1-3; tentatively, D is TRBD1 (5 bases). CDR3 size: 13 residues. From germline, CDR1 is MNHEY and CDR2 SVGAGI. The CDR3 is CTSSDGGGDTIYL. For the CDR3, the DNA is TGTACCAGCAGCGACGGGGGAGGAGACACCATATATCTT.

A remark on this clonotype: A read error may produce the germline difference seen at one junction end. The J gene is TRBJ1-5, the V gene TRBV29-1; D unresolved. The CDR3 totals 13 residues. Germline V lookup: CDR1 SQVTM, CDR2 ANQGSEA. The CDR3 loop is CSVEVGNNLPQHF. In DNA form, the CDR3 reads TGCAGCGTTGAAGTGGGCAACAATCTGCCCCAGCATTTT.

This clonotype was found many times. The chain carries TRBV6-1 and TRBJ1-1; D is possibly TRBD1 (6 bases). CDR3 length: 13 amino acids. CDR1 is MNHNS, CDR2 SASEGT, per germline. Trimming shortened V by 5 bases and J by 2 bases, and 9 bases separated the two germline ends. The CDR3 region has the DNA TGTGCCAGCAGTAAACAGGGCAACACTGAAGCTTTCTTT. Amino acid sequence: CASSKQGNTEAFF.

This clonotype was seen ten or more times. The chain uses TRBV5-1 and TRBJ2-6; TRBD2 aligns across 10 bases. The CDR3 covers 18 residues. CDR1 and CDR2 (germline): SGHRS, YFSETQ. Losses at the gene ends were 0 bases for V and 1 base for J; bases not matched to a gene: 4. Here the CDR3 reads CASSLVASGSSGANVLTF. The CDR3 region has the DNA TGCGCCAGCAGCTTGGTGGCTAGCGGGAGTTCTGGGGCCAACGTCCTGACTTTC.

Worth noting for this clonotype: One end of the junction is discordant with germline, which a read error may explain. The CDR3 sequence: CASSEARGRFNEQFF. The CDR3 DNA follows: TGTGCAAGCAGTGAGGCTAGAGGGAGGTTCAATGAGCAGTTCTTC. The gene calls are TRBV6-1 and TRBJ2-1, with D possibly being TRBD2 (6 bases). This CDR3 has 15 amino acids. The germline CDR1 and CDR2 sequences are MNHNS and SASEGT.

This CDR3 is CANATRTGYEQYF. CDR3 sequence (DNA): TGTGCCAACGCGACCAGGACAGGCTACGAGCAGTACTTC. The V call is TRBV6-6, the J call TRBJ2-7, with 7 bases fitting TRBD1. The CDR3 is made up of 13 amino acids. J gave up 3 bases and V 10 bases, and 9 bases lay outside the gene matches. Germline assignment: CDR1 MNHNY and CDR2 SVGAGI (reference sequence).

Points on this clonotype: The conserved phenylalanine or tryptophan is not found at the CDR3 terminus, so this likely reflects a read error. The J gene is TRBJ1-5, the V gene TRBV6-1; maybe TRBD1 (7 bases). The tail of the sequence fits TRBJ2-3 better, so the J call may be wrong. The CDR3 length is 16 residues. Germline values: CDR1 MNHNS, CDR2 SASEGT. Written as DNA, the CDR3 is TGTGTCAGCACCCACCTGGGCGGGACAGAGAATCAGCCCCAGTATCTT. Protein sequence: CVSTHLGGTENQPQYL.

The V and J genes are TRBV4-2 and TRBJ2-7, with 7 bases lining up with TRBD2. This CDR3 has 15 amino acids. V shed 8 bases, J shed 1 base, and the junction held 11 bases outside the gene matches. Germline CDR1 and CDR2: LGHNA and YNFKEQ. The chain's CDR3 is CASQEGAGASYEQYF. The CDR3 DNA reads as TGTGCCAGCCAAGAAGGGGCGGGAGCGTCCTACGAGCAGTACTTC.

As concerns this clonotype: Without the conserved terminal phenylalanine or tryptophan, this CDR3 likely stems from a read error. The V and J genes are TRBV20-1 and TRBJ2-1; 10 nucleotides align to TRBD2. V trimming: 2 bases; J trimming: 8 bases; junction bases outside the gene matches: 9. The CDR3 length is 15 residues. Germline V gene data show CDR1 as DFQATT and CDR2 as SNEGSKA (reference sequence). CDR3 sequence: CSARLAGGVSDEQFL. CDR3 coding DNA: TGCAGTGCTAGATTAGCGGGGGGAGTCTCAGATGAGCAGTTCTTA.

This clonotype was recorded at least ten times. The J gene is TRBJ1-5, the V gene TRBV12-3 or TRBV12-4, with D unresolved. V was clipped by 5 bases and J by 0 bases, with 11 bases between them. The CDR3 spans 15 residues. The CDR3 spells CASSPDGISNQPQHF. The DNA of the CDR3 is TGTGCCAGCAGTCCGGACGGCATTAGCAATCAGCCCCAGCATTTT.

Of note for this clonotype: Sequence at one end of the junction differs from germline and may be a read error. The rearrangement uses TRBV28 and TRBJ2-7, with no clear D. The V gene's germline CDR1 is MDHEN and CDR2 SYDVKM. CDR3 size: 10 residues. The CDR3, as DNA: TGTGCCAGAAGTACCTACGAGCAATACTTC. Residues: CARSTYEQYF.

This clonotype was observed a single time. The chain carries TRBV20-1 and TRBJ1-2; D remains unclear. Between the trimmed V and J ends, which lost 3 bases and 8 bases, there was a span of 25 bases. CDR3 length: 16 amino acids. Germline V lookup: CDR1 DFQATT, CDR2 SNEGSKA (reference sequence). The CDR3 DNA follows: TGCAGTGCTAGCGTTTCTTGGTCAGACCCTCGGGGAGGCTACACCTTC. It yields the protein CSASVSWSDPRGGYTF.

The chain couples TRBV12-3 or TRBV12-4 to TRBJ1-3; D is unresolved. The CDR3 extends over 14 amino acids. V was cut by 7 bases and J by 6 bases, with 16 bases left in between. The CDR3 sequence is CASIRLGLSNTIYF. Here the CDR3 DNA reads TGTGCCAGCATTAGGCTAGGGTTATCAAACACCATATATTTT.

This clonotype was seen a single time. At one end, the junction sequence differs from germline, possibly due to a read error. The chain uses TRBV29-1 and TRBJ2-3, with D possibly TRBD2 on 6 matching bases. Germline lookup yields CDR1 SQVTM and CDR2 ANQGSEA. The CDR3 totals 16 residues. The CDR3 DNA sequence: TGCAGCGCTGTAATAACCGACTACACTAGCACAGATGCGCAGTATTTT. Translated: CSAVITDYTSTDAQYF.

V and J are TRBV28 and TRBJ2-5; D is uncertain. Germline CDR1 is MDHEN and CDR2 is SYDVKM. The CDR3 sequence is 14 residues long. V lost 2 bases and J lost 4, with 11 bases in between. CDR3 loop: CASSLHHSTETQYF. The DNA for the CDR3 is TGTGCCAGCAGTTTACACCACAGCACAGAGACCCAGTACTTC.